This T cell receptor (beta chain) was retrieved from a study of T-cell reconstitution after alpha-beta-depleted transplantation in children (dated by TCRdb to the mid-2010s). Regarding the study in general: Using TCR repertoire profiling, the study followed T-cell immune reconstitution in a quantitative way in children after TCRalphabeta/CD19-depleted allogeneic hematopoietic cell transplantation.

CDR1 and CDR2 were assigned from the germline V gene as SQVTM and ANQGSEA. A distance of 9 bases separates the germline ends of V and J, which lose 4 bases and 3 bases respectively. The CDR3 sequence holds 12 residues, the cysteine and phenylalanine included. This entry keeps only the CDR3 DNA: 36 bases, framed from base 1. This clonotype was observed a few times. The clone's antigen remains unknown. No much larger clone is present one base from it, and per-base qualities are unavailable. The library relied on PCR. Sequencing instrument: Illumina HiSeq 2500. TCR library preparation used molecular barcoding, with unique molecular identifiers applied to normalize quantification of the TCRbeta repertoire. The raw public reads went through TCRdb reprocessing: fastp at Q25, MiXCR clone calling, in-frame beta chains kept. Every entry covers one CDR3 protein and lists the most common genes and DNA from its rows. A total of 350,000 to 400,000 distinct CDR3 sequences appear in this sample, about an eighth of them only once. The ten largest clones represent around 4.1% of the sample.

This sample comprised PBMCs, obtained from the stem cell graft. This sequence originates from a human donor who donated a stem cell graft to a child with Fanconi anemia. The chain employs TRBV29-1 and TRBJ1-1; no confident D gene assignment can be made. The CDR3 sequence is CSVAREYTEAFF. The bases read TGCAGCGTTGCGAGGGAATACACTGAAGCTTTCTTT.